This T cell receptor beta chain appears in the sequencing data of a study of T cells in Graves' hyperthyroidism and ophthalmopathy. This clonotype turned up a few times. Its antigen remains unknown. The CDR3 sequence is 13 residues long. Trimming removed 5 bases from V and 5 bases from J, with 13 bases in between. Germline V gene sequence: CDR1 SGHTS, CDR2 YDEGEE. Overall study results and limits: Ophthalmopathy was identified by the model a median around 6 months ahead of onset.

It was RNA transcripts that yielded the amplified TCR beta CDR3 regions. Carried out on the TCR CDR3, a first-round RT-PCR used the HTBI primer set. From the multiplex PCR reads, TCRdb called clonotypes with MiXCR, one entry per CDR3 protein. The profile shows approximately 640,000 distinct CDR3 sequences, approximately 15% of them singletons. The sequenced material came from blood. The clonotype was recovered from a man aged 45-60 years with Graves' hyperthyroidism. The chain joins TRBV5-8 to TRBJ1-1; the D gene is possibly TRBD1 (5 bases). The CDR3 sequence: CASSPRALTEAFF. The CDR3 nucleotides are TGTGCCAGCAGTCCCAGGGCCCTTACTGAAGCTTTCTTT.